Shown below are 18 T cell receptor beta chains from a single sample sequenced in a study of T-cell memory formation after mild COVID-19. TCRdb processed the 5' RACE reads anew with MiXCR; each CDR3 protein has one entry. Of approximately 440,000 distinct CDR3 sequences listed, approximately 20% are singletons. Sample: PBMCs or a T cell subset sorted from them (not recorded which). These receptors all stem from an adult woman who had mild COVID-19 (a few samples of this study predate the infection). Cell type and time point are not known.

This clonotype was recorded a few times. This chain joins TRBV30 and TRBJ2-7; perhaps TRBD2 as D (5 bases). CDR1 and CDR2 (germline): GTSNPN, SVGIG (reference sequence). The CDR3 is made up of 13 amino acids. V lost 1 base, J lost 0 bases, and 7 bases lay in between. The CDR3 DNA follows: TGTGCCTGGAGTGCGGGATACTCCTACGAGCAGTACTTC. Protein sequence: CAWSAGYSYEQYF.

This chain connects TRBV7-9 to TRBJ2-7; TRBD1 aligns across 8 bases. This CDR3 is 13 amino acids long. Unmatched junction bases numbered 5, after V lost 5 bases and J lost 5 bases. In germline, CDR1 is SEHNR, CDR2 FQNEAQ (reference sequence). This CDR3 reads CASSMDRVDEQYF. Here the CDR3 DNA reads TGTGCCAGCAGCATGGACAGGGTCGACGAGCAGTACTTC.

Only a few counts were recorded for this clonotype. This rearrangement joins TRBV12-3 or TRBV12-4 to TRBJ1-2; D might be TRBD1 (5 bases). The V end was cut by 5 bases, the J end by 3 bases, with 13 bases between. The length of the CDR3 is 14 residues. CDR3 protein: CASSLRVLDYGYTF. The CDR3 DNA reads TGTGCCAGCAGTCTCAGGGTCCTTGACTATGGCTACACCTTC.

This chain links TRBV25-1 with TRBJ2-3; 9 bases map to TRBD1. Germline loops: CDR1 MGHDK, CDR2 SYGVNS. With V trimmed by 4 bases and J by 2 bases, 10 bases remained unmatched. CDR3 length: 17 amino acids. The CDR3 sequence is CASSASTGGPNTDTQYF. CDR3 bases: TGTGCCAGCAGTGCCTCGACAGGGGGGCCTAACACAGATACGCAGTATTTT.

On this clonotype itself: At one end, the junction sequence differs from germline, possibly due to a read error. The chain is built from TRBV7-9 and TRBJ1-1; D not resolved. Germline V gene sequence: CDR1 SEHNR, CDR2 FQNEAQ (reference sequence). This CDR3 region has 15 residues. CDR3 region: CASSNAAPGLPGEVF. In DNA form, the CDR3 reads TGTGCCAGCAGCAACGCCGCCCCCGGGCTACCGGGCGAGGTCTTT.

This clonotype was recorded a few times. The CDR3 sequence: CASSVSGQLDGETQYF. As DNA, the CDR3 is TGTGCCAGCAGCGTATCGGGACAGCTAGACGGGGAGACCCAGTACTTC. The rearrangement links TRBV9 to TRBJ2-5; 7 bases are a match to TRBD1. The junction had 11 bases not matched to a gene; V was cut back by 1 base and J by 5 bases. The CDR3 is made up of 16 amino acids. Germline V lookup: CDR1 SGDLS, CDR2 YYNGEE.

This clonotype was seen a few times. This chain links TRBV29-1 with TRBJ2-7; 8 bases map to TRBD1. With 7 bases clipped from V and 6 bases from J, the junction kept 11 bases outside the gene matches. This CDR3 has 13 residues. Looked up from germline, CDR1 is SQVTM and CDR2 is ANQGSEA. CDR3 protein: CSGGDRGSGEQYF. The CDR3 DNA sequence: TGCAGCGGCGGTGACAGGGGCTCTGGCGAGCAGTACTTC.

This clonotype came up a few times. The chain recombines TRBV6-5 with TRBJ2-7, with TRBD1 identical over 8 bases. The V segment lost 2 bases and the J segment 3 bases; nucleotides outside the gene matches: 6. The CDR3 is 15 residues long. Germline V gives CDR1 MNHEY, CDR2 SVGAGI. CDR3 DNA: TGTGCCAGCAGTTACGCAGGGGGCGGCGTCTACGAGCAGTACTTC. It encodes CASSYAGGGVYEQYF.

The chain has TRBV25-1 and TRBJ2-1; 15 positions agree with TRBD2. V was pared by 10 bases and J by 8 bases, with 3 bases of the junction left unmatched. Germline CDR1 reads MGHDK; CDR2 reads SYGVNS. The CDR3 loop spans 13 amino acids. The CDR3 sequence: CATGLAGGDEQFF. DNA of the CDR3: TGTGCCACCGGACTAGCGGGAGGGGATGAGCAGTTCTTC.

The chain joins TRBV7-9 to TRBJ2-7; 7 bases are a match to TRBD1. This CDR3 spans 15 amino acids. Trimming removed 3 bases from V and 2 bases from J; junction bases left unmatched: 7. Germline V CDR1 and CDR2: SEHNR, FQNEAQ (reference sequence). The CDR3 is CASSLPGTDAYEQYF. CDR3 nucleotide sequence: TGTGCCAGCAGCTTGCCCGGGACAGACGCCTACGAGCAGTACTTC.

The chain links TRBV30 to TRBJ2-7; TRBD1 matches 9 bases. Per the germline V gene, CDR1 is GTSNPN and CDR2 is SVGIG (reference sequence). J lost 6 bases, V lost 0 bases, and 3 bases had no gene match. CDR3 length: 13 amino acids. Here the CDR3 reads CAWSVGQGLEQYF. The CDR3 bases are TGTGCCTGGAGTGTGGGACAGGGCCTCGAGCAGTACTTC.

This clonotype was recorded at least ten times. The chain recombines TRBV5-1 with TRBJ2-1; perhaps TRBD2 as D (5 bases). The CDR3 spans 13 residues. Trimming took 4 bases from V and 13 from J, leaving 18 bases between them. In germline, CDR1 is SGHRS, CDR2 YFSETQ. The CDR3 region is CASSVTLLGEQFF. The CDR3 DNA is TGCGCCAGCAGCGTGACCCTTTTGGGAGAACAGTTCTTC.

The J gene is TRBJ2-3, the V gene TRBV7-9; tentatively, D is TRBD2 (5 bases). V lost 2 bases, J lost 14 bases, and 14 bases lay in between. The CDR3 has 12 residues. Germline CDR1 SEHNR, CDR2 FQNEAQ (reference sequence). The CDR3 here is CASSLSLQEGYF. The CDR3 DNA follows: TGTGCCAGCAGCTTATCACTCCAAGAGGGGTATTTT.

This clonotype was found a few times. The gene calls are TRBV20-1 and TRBJ2-7, with 10 positions matching TRBD1. The CDR3 is 14 residues long. CDR1 is DFQATT and CDR2 is SNEGSKA in the germline V gene (reference sequence). Unmatched junction bases numbered 5, after V lost 0 bases and J lost 6 bases. The CDR3 DNA reads as TGCAGTGCTAGAGATGGGGGACAGGGGCCCGAGCAGTACTTC. Its translation is CSARDGGQGPEQYF.

This clonotype was counted only a few times. CDR3 in DNA: TGTGCCAGCAGCTCAGACCCCACCGAGTACCAAGAGACCCAGTACTTC. Residues: CASSSDPTEYQETQYF. The chain combines TRBV11-2 with TRBJ2-5; D gene ambiguous. V lost 4 bases to trimming and J lost 0 bases, with 15 bases between them. Germline lookup yields CDR1 SGHAT and CDR2 FQNNGV. CDR3 size: 16 residues.

The table lists this clonotype with a few counts. The chain carries TRBV3-1 and TRBJ2-5; D gene unclear. The CDR3 runs to 13 residues. Trimming stripped 3 bases from V and 2 bases from J, with 7 bases between. Germline V lookup: CDR1 LGHDT, CDR2 YNNKEL (reference sequence). The CDR3 nucleotides read TGTGCCAGCAGCCATTATCAGCAAGAGACCCAGTACTTC. It encodes CASSHYQQETQYF.

The rearrangement uses TRBV30 and TRBJ1-6; D gene unclear. This CDR3 has 13 amino acids. In germline, CDR1 is GTSNPN, CDR2 SVGIG (reference sequence). V was pared by 4 bases and J by 9 bases, with 13 bases between. The chain's CDR3 is CAWKPSGSSPLHF. As DNA, the CDR3 is TGTGCCTGGAAACCTTCGGGGAGTTCACCCCTCCACTTT.

This clonotype was observed a few times. V gene TRBV18 combines with J gene TRBJ2-3, with D hard to call. Germline V lookup: CDR1 KGHSH, CDR2 LQKENI. Trimming stripped 3 bases from V and 2 bases from J, with 12 bases between. This CDR3 contains 15 residues. The CDR3 loop reads CASSPKQRPTDTQYF. CDR3 DNA: TGTGCCAGCTCACCGAAGCAGCGCCCCACAGATACGCAGTATTTT.